Listed here is a single T cell receptor beta chain. No cognate antigen has been identified for it. No much larger clone is present one base from it, and per-base qualities are unavailable. This record belongs to a study of shared clonotypes between healthy human individuals (dated by TCRdb to the early 2020s). For the wider study: The cohort included three men and a couple of women between 18 and 49 years of age. For each donor, CD4 naive and CD4 memory were each given three plates, CD8 naive was given two plates, and CD8 memory was given one plate. The study deeply sequenced blood TCR repertoires of about 5 healthy adults to estimate repertoire size and the extent of clonotype sharing between individuals. Different laboratories and diverse techniques were used to prepare libraries and sequence TCR repertoires, to increase sequencing depth and limit assay-specific biases. Each donor's leukapheresis produced roughly between roughly 0.85 and 9.5 billion PBMCs.

The donors were healthy, HIV-negative adults with no recently reported acute infections or vaccinations. Every donor was a Caucasian adult residing in Nashville, Tennessee, USA. CD4+ T cells were enriched by magnetic negative selection, after which naive cells were positively selected on CD45RA and the negative fraction was taken as the memory subset. After blood collection by leukapheresis, PBMCs were isolated using Ficoll-Histopaque density gradient centrifugation and then cryopreserved in the vapor phase of liquid nitrogen. Analytical flow cytometry was used to check the purity and quantity of each magnetically sorted T cell population. Each sorted fraction had its genomic DNA isolated and then quantified by UV absorbance on a Nanodrop 2000c. Broad study findings and their caveats: Clonotypes shared by all four sorted-subset donors showed higher generation probabilities than non-shared clonotypes. Based on pairwise subsampling, the degree of clonotype sharing among donors was expected to be affected by sequencing depth. The small number of donors limited the genetic and exposure-history diversity represented. Sampling was limited to blood, and TCR repertoires in tissue likely differ from TCR repertoires in blood. Estimated clonotype richness was generally larger for naive than for memory subsets. Sharing across several donors was observed for around 4.8% of naive CD4, about 3.2% of naive CD8, about 2.3% of memory CD4, and roughly 0.43% of memory CD8 clonotypes. Rarefaction of sorted-subset datasets indicated incomplete sequencing despite the large sequencing depth.

TCR CDR3 regions were amplified from genomic DNA by multiplex PCR using the deep immunoSEQ assay. Extracted genomic DNA from each cell subset was spread evenly across all wells of several immunoSEQ 96-well plates, with each plate serving as a replicate. For sorted subsets, around 0.2 ug genomic DNA, equal to 30,000 or so T cell genomes, was loaded into each replicate PCR. Purified libraries were quantified with a Qubit 3.0 fluorometer, sized on a Bioanalyzer 2100, and re-quantified with the KAPA Library Quantification kit. A separate single-read 150-cycle Illumina NextSeq 550 flow cell was used to sequence each immunoSEQ 96-well plate. As for how the authors treated the data: Because only junctional sequences without quality scores were contained in the immunoSEQ output, filtering matching that applied to full-length reads could not be performed. Sequences were annotated with PyIR, a Python wrapper for IgBLAST v1.9, and V/J genes and CDR3 were assigned using IMGT germline references. Reads were removed for weak V/J assignments (E-value above 1e-6), missing CDR3, stop codons, out-of-frame junctions, or ambiguous translated residues. V3J clonotypes were defined as sequences sharing the same inferred V gene, J gene, and CDR3 amino acid sequence. To compute the percentage overlap between repertoires, the number of shared unique clonotypes was divided by the size of the smaller repertoire. RTK rarefaction, the Chao1 estimator, and Recon v2.1 estimates of unobserved clonotypes were used to assess repertoire richness. Generation probabilities for all TCRbeta clonotypes obtained by the gDNA method from a handful of donors were computed using OLGA. What TCRdb holds here is the immuneACCESS table cut down to in-frame rearrangements. Part of the clones is not present; checked against another copy, under half of the missing clones reflect an unresolved V gene, and the others are unexplained. V and J calls and clone size are as listed in that table; D and trimming were resolved from the DNA. For this sample there are millions of clones; 90% to 95% appear just once. Clones ranked in the top ten supply more than 0.1% of the sample.

Its CDR3 holds 13 amino acids, cysteine through phenylalanine. Just the 39-base CDR3 DNA is kept, in frame starting at base 1. The germline V gene encodes CDR1 SQVTM and CDR2 ANQGSEA. V and J lose 6 bases and 1 base, and a span of 12 bases separates them. The sample was naive CD4+ T cells sorted from blood. This sample's cell subset or site label indicates: CD45RA+ positively selected. This TCR was recovered from a young man in good health. The rearranged chain carries TRBV29-1 and TRBJ1-2; 5 matching bases give a weak D call of TRBD1. The nucleotide sequence reads as follows: TGCAGCGTGGGGGAAGACCTTAACTATGGCTACACCTTC. Its protein is CSVGEDLNYGYTF.